What follows are 12 T cell receptor beta chains derived from one specimen sequenced in a study of blood T cells in healthy people across ages. Primed by a sample-barcoded 5' primer and a J-beta primer mix, a second PCR proceeded for 7 to 11 cycles. TCRdb redid the calling of the 5' RACE reads with MiXCR, one entry per CDR3 protein. The sample has over a million distinct CDR3 sequences, roughly 45% seen once. Material for sequencing was blood. All receptors derive from a woman aged 18-35 years in good health.

This CDR3 is CASSSQTTLNYGYTF. CDR3 in DNA: TGCGCCAGCAGCTCTCAGACCACTTTGAACTATGGCTACACCTTC. This sequence joins TRBV5-1 and TRBJ1-2; D is uncertain. Germline CDR1 SGHRS, CDR2 YFSETQ. The CDR3 sequence is 15 residues long. V was cut by 3 bases and J by 2 bases, with 14 bases left in between.

This clonotype was seen at least ten times. The chain has TRBV20-1 and TRBJ2-1; possibly TRBD2 for D (5 bases). Germline V gene data show CDR1 as DFQATT and CDR2 as SNEGSKA (reference sequence). Between the trimmed V and J ends, which lost 5 bases and 0 bases, there was a span of 14 bases. This CDR3 is built from 15 residues. The CDR3 protein is CSAVPGRSSYNEQFF. As DNA, the CDR3 is TGCAGTGCTGTACCGGGAAGGAGCTCCTACAATGAGCAGTTCTTC.

The chain carries TRBV19 and TRBJ1-5, with no clear D. Germline CDR1 and CDR2: LNHDA and SQIVND (reference sequence). The CDR3 has 13 residues. Trimming stripped 7 bases from V and 3 bases from J, with 10 bases between. CDR3 loop: CASNPGVNQPQHF. The CDR3 DNA is TGTGCCAGTAATCCCGGTGTCAATCAGCCCCAGCATTTT.

V and J are TRBV7-9 and TRBJ2-1; D unresolved. Germline-derived CDR1 and CDR2 are SEHNR and FQNEAQ (reference sequence). The V end was cut by 0 bases, the J end by 13 bases, with 19 bases between. The CDR3 length is 15 residues. CDR3 in DNA: TGTGCCAGCAGCTTAGCGGTGGTTTTCCAAGAGACCCAGTTCTTC. Residues: CASSLAVVFQETQFF.

With regard to this clonotype: A much larger clone differs by one base, so this may be a read error. The genes are TRBV29-1 and TRBJ2-1; the D call may be TRBD1 or TRBD2 (5 bases each). This CDR3 has 15 residues. CDR1 and CDR2 from the germline V gene are SQVTM and ANQGSEA. Trimming removed 4 bases at V and 8 bases at J, with 21 bases between. The CDR3 sequence: CSVADDSRRFDEQFF. CDR3 nucleotides: TGCAGCGTTGCGGACGACAGCAGGAGGTTCGATGAGCAGTTCTTC.

The chain carries TRBV14 and TRBJ2-1; 13 bases are a match to TRBD2. J was trimmed by 0 bases and V by 3 bases; bases with no gene match: 5. The CDR3 is made up of 18 amino acids. Germline CDR1 reads SGHDN; CDR2 reads FVKESK. CDR3 DNA: TGTGCCAGCAGCCAGGTGACTAGCGGGAGGAGCTCCTACAATGAGCAGTTCTTC. Its translation is CASSQVTSGRSSYNEQFF.

A remark on this clonotype: A single base separates this from a much larger clone, so it may be a read error. The chain has TRBV30 and TRBJ1-2, with a weak D call TRBD1 (5 bases). The V gene's germline CDR1 is GTSNPN and CDR2 SVGIG (reference sequence). The CDR3 spans 12 residues. CDR3 DNA sequence: TGTGCCGGGAGGGAGGGGAACTATGGCTACACCTTC. It yields the protein CAGREGNYGYTF.

This chain links TRBV27 with TRBJ1-6; D might be TRBD1 (5 bases). CDR1 is MNHEY and CDR2 is SMNVEV in the germline V gene (reference sequence). The CDR3 has 14 amino acids. V lost 2 bases, J lost 6 bases, and 8 bases lay in between. CDR3 bases: TGTGCCAGCAGTTTAGGGGCCCCTAATTCACCCCTCCACTTT. Its protein product is CASSLGAPNSPLHF.

The J gene is TRBJ2-3, the V gene TRBV29-1; the match to TRBD1 covers 9 bases. The J segment lost 9 bases and the V segment lost 3 bases, leaving 13 bases of the junction unmatched. Germline lookup yields CDR1 SQVTM and CDR2 ANQGSEA. The CDR3 contains 15 residues. The CDR3 region is CSVDNRDRVRWTQYF. CDR3 nucleotides: TGCAGCGTTGACAACCGGGACAGGGTCCGGTGGACGCAGTATTTT.

The V and J genes are TRBV5-1 and TRBJ2-5; no definite D call. Trimming removed 4 bases from V and 1 base from J, with 11 bases in between. The CDR3 sequence is 14 residues long. Germline CDR1 SGHRS, CDR2 YFSETQ. CDR3 nucleotide sequence: TGCGCCAGCAGCCCCATCTCTTCCCAAGAGACCCAGTACTTC. It specifies CASSPISSQETQYF.

V and J are TRBV7-2 and TRBJ2-5; no firm D call. The CDR3 spans 15 residues. Germline CDR1 is SGHTA and CDR2 is FQGNSA. Trimming left V 1 base short and J 4 bases short, with 13 bases between. The CDR3 nucleotides are TGTGCCAGCAGCTTAGTTTCAGGCCTAGGAGAGACCCAGTACTTC. It codes for CASSLVSGLGETQYF.

This clonotype was observed a few times. The chain has TRBV7-2 and TRBJ2-7; unclear D gene. Trimming took off 1 base at V and 8 bases at J, with 18 bases between the two ends. Germline CDR1 SGHTA, CDR2 FQGNSA. This CDR3 spans 15 amino acids. The CDR3 sequence is CASSLGTFSLLQQYF. In DNA form, the CDR3 reads TGTGCCAGCAGCTTAGGGACCTTCTCCCTCCTTCAGCAGTACTTC. The whole variable domain, remainder taken from reference TRBV7-2 and TRBJ2-7, is GAGVSQSPSNKVTEKGKDVELRCDPISGHTALYWYRQSLGQGLEFLIYFQGNSAPDKSGLPSDRFSAERTGGSVSTLTIQRTQQEDSAVYLCASSLGTFSLLQQYFGPGTRLTVT.